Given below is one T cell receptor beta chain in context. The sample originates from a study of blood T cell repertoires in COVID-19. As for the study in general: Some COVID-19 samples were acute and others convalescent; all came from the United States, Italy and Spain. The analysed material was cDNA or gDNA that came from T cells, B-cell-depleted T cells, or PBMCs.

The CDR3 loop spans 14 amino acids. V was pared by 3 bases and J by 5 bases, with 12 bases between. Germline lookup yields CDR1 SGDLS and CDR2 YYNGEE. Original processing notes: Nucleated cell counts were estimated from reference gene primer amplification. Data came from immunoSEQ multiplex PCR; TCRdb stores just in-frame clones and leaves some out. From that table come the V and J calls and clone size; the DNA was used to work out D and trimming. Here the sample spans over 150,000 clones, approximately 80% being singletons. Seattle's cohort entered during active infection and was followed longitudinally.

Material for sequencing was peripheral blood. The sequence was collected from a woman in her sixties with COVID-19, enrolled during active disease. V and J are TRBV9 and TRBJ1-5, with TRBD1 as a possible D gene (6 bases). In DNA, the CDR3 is TGTGCCAGCAGCGGCTCGGGGGGGCATCAGCCCCAGCATTTT. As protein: CASSGSGGHQPQHF.